The 15 T cell receptor beta chains below were found in one sample sequenced in a study of cytotoxic CD8 clonotypes in ibrutinib-treated CLL. TCRdb's table, derived via immunoSEQ multiplex PCR, lists solely in-frame clones and lacks some. The sample consists of approximately 340,000 clones, approximately 67% of them appearing once. The material was PBMCs, obtained after 36 months of ibrutinib treatment. The receptor set was obtained from a human donor with chronic lymphocytic leukemia.

The chain joins TRBV7-8 to TRBJ2-5; TRBD1 matches at 8 bases. CDR3 length equals 14 residues. Germline V lookup: CDR1 SGHVS, CDR2 FQNEAQ. Losses at the gene ends were 8 bases for V and 7 bases for J; bases not matched to a gene: 12. The CDR3 spells CASGRTGTAGTQYF. The CDR3 DNA reads as TGTGCCAGCGGACGGACAGGGACCGCCGGGACCCAGTACTTC.

This CDR3 reads CASSPLGGAYEQYF. DNA for the CDR3: TGTGCCAGCAGCCCCCTCGGGGGCGCCTACGAGCAGTACTTC. The chain is built from TRBV28 and TRBJ2-5; possibly TRBD1 or TRBD2 for D (6 bases each). The J call may be incorrect, as the DNA end agrees better with TRBJ2-7. There are 14 residues in the CDR3. CDR1 is MDHEN and CDR2 is SYDVKM in the germline V gene.

This clone was seen just once. J is TRBJ1-5 and V is TRBV4-3, with D unresolved. Germline CDR1 is LGHNA and CDR2 is YSLEER. This CDR3 contains 14 residues. The germline V and J ends were trimmed by 0 bases and 3 bases, with 6 bases remaining between them. The CDR3 DNA sequence: TGCGCCAGCAGCCAAGAGATAGCCAATCAGCCCCAGCATTTT. Translated, it gives CASSQEIANQPQHF.

This clone was recorded once. The CDR3 reads CASSFKGDYGYTF. CDR3 coding DNA: TGTGCCAGCAGTTTTAAGGGGGACTATGGCTACACCTTC. The chain links TRBV2 to TRBJ1-2; D is perhaps TRBD1 (6 bases). The CDR3 loop spans 13 amino acids. V was trimmed by 5 bases and J by 3 bases, leaving 10 bases between them. The germline gives CDR1 SNHLY, CDR2 FYNNEI.

The J gene is TRBJ2-7, the V gene TRBV7-8; the match to TRBD2 covers 7 bases. The trim removed 1 base at V and 10 bases at J, leaving 1 base unmatched. Germline V CDR1 and CDR2: SGHVS, FQNEAQ. The CDR3 has 11 residues. The CDR3 reads CASSLGAGQYF. In DNA form, the CDR3 reads TGTGCCAGCAGCTTAGGAGCGGGACAGTACTTC.

CDR3 coding DNA: TGTGCCAGCAGTGAGGGACAGAGGCTCAAAGCTTTCTTT. Amino acids: CASSEGQRLKAFF. This chain uses TRBV6-1 with TRBJ1-1; 7 bases line up with TRBD1. The CDR3 sequence is 13 residues long. Unmatched junction bases numbered 7, after V lost 3 bases and J lost 9 bases. Germline V gene data show CDR1 as MNHNS and CDR2 as SASEGT.

The CDR3 DNA reads TGTGCCAGCAGTGAATCCTTTGAGCAGTTCTTC. It specifies CASSESFEQFF. The rearrangement uses TRBV25-1 and TRBJ2-1; D is undetermined. The V gene lost 1 base and the J gene lost 9 bases, with 4 bases spanning the gap. The CDR3 sequence is 11 residues long. The V gene's germline CDR1 is MGHDK and CDR2 SYGVNS. The full variable domain, completed using reference TRBV25-1 and TRBJ2-1, is EADIYQTPRYLVIGTGKKITLECSQTMGHDKMYWYQQDPGMELHLIHYSYGVNSTEKGDLSSESTVSRIRTEHFPLTLESARPSHTSQYLCASSESFEQFFGPGTRLTVL.

This chain connects TRBV5-1 to TRBJ2-6; 12 positions match TRBD1. The CDR3 consists of 18 residues. With 4 bases clipped from V and 2 bases from J, the junction kept 7 bases outside the gene matches. From germline, CDR1 is SGHRS and CDR2 YFSETQ. The CDR3 DNA is TGCGCCAGCAGCGAGCCGGGACAGGGGGCGCCTGGGGCCAACGTCCTGACTTTC. It yields the protein CASSEPGQGAPGANVLTF.

This clone appeared a few times. The chain employs TRBV27 and TRBJ2-1; D not certain. V lost 5 bases and J 3 bases, leaving 5 bases between the germline ends. The germline CDR1 and CDR2 sequences are MNHEY and SMNVEV (reference sequence). The CDR3 has 12 amino acids. CDR3 nucleotides: TGTGCCAGCAGTGGGTTCTACAATGAGCAGTTCTTC. It codes for CASSGFYNEQFF.

The chain combines TRBV7-2 with TRBJ2-1; the D is unclear. Germline CDR1 and CDR2: SGHTA and FQGNSA. V dropped 1 base and J dropped 8 bases, with 3 bases sitting between them. This CDR3 comprises 11 residues. The CDR3: CASSLGDEQFF. CDR3 bases: TGTGCCAGCAGCTTAGGAGATGAGCAGTTCTTC. The entire variable domain, with the rest obtained from reference TRBV7-2 and TRBJ2-1, is as follows: GAGVSQSPSNKVTEKGKDVELRCDPISGHTALYWYRQSLGQGLEFLIYFQGNSAPDKSGLPSDRFSAERTGGSVSTLTIQRTQQEDSAVYLCASSLGDEQFFGPGTRLTVL.

This chain connects TRBV21-1 to TRBJ1-5; the table names TRBD1, a call not compared with the DNA. TRBV21-1 is termed a pseudogene. This CDR3 contains 17 residues. The CDR3 here is CASSKARTGYSNQPQHF. In nucleotides, the CDR3 is TGTGCCAGCAGCAAAGCTAGGACAGGCTATAGCAATCAGCCCCAGCATTTT.

This chain links TRBV5-6 with TRBJ2-7; the D gene is possibly TRBD2 (5 bases). The ends were cut back, 3 bases at V and 3 bases at J, with 10 bases in the middle. Germline CDR1 reads SGHDT; CDR2 reads YYEEEE. CDR3 length: 13 amino acids. CDR3: CASSSGTNYEQYF. For the CDR3, the DNA is TGTGCCAGCAGCTCGGGAACGAACTACGAGCAGTACTTC. Full variable domain (outside the CDR3, taken from reference TRBV5-6 and TRBJ2-7): DAGVTQSPTHLIKTRGQQVTLRCSPKSGHDTVSWYQQALGQGPQFIFQYYEEEERQRGNFPDRFSGHQFPNYSSELNVNALLLGDSALYLCASSSGTNYEQYFGPGTRLTVT.

V and J are TRBV20-1 and TRBJ2-7, with D possibly TRBD2 on 5 matching bases. Germline CDR1 and CDR2: DFQATT and SNEGSKA (reference sequence). The CDR3 has 11 residues. V was trimmed by 5 bases and J by 4 bases, leaving 9 bases between them. CDR3 sequence (DNA): TGCAGTGCTGCGAGGGAGTACGAGCAGTACTTC. It encodes CSAAREYEQYF.

This CDR3 reads CASSQDDVEAYEQYF. The CDR3 DNA reads as TGCGCCAGCAGCCAAGATGATGTGGAGGCCTACGAGCAGTACTTC. The chain has TRBV4-1 and TRBJ2-7; a possible D gene is TRBD2 (5 bases). Germline V gene data show CDR1 as MGHRA and CDR2 as YSYEKL. CDR3 length: 15 residues. Trimming removed 0 bases from V and 2 bases from J, with 11 bases in between.

The chain has TRBV27 and TRBJ2-7, with a possible D match to TRBD2 (5 bases). Trimming took off 5 bases at V and 3 bases at J, with 20 bases between the two ends. Germline V gene data show CDR1 as MNHEY and CDR2 as SMNVEV (reference sequence). The length of the CDR3 is 16 residues. In DNA, the CDR3 is TGTGCCAGCAGTCCCAAGGGCGGGCGGGCTGACTACGAGCAGTACTTC. It is translated as CASSPKGGRADYEQYF.